A single sample gave rise to the 29 T cell receptor beta chains below, sequenced in a study of cytomegalovirus exposure and HLA in healthy donors. Libraries were prepared by immunoSEQ multiplex PCR; TCRdb keeps only in-frame clonotypes and omits some of them. The sample includes about 200,000 clones, less than 85% of them seen just once. The specimen sequenced was PBMCs. The receptors shown here come from a woman between 18 and 30 years old in good health and CMV-seronegative.

V gene TRBV2 combines with J gene TRBJ2-4; D gene unclear. The V gene lost 3 bases and the J gene lost 0 bases, with 9 bases spanning the gap. The germline CDR1 and CDR2 sequences are SNHLY and FYNNEI. The CDR3 sequence is 15 residues long. CDR3 nucleotides: TGTGCCAGCAGTGAGAACAGCTTAGCCAAAAACATTCAGTACTTC. This translates into CASSENSLAKNIQYF.

The CDR3 reads CASSYIRGSYNEQFF. CDR3 nucleotides: TGTGCCAGCAGTTACATCAGGGGGTCCTACAATGAGCAGTTCTTC. The chain joins TRBV6-5 to TRBJ2-1; 7 nucleotides match TRBD1. The CDR3 consists of 15 residues. The germline gives CDR1 MNHEY, CDR2 SVGAGI. Germline trimming cut 2 bases from V and 1 base from J; bases unmatched to any gene: 2.

This clone was observed once. This chain links TRBV6-6 with TRBJ1-5; D not resolved. CDR1 MNHNY and CDR2 SVGAGI come from the germline V gene (reference sequence). Trimming left V 6 bases short and J 0 bases short, with 9 bases between. This CDR3 has 14 residues. The CDR3 DNA reads as TGTGCCAGCAGGGCAGAAAATAGCAATCAGCCCCAGCATTTT. Its translation is CASRAENSNQPQHF.

The CDR3 region is CAWSEGAFYGYTF. DNA for the CDR3: TGTGCCTGGAGTGAAGGAGCTTTTTATGGCTACACCTTC. This chain uses TRBV30 with TRBJ1-2; D gene ambiguous. The CDR3 consists of 13 residues. Per the germline V gene, CDR1 is GTSNPN and CDR2 is SVGIG (reference sequence). Trimming left V 1 base short and J 5 bases short, with 11 bases between.

The rearrangement links TRBV4-2 to TRBJ1-2, with D hard to call. V was shortened by 0 bases and J by 2 bases, with 4 bases between the two germline ends. Germline lookup yields CDR1 LGHNA and CDR2 YNFKEQ. The CDR3 has 13 amino acids. The CDR3 nucleotides are TGTGCCAGCAGCCAAGACGAGAACTATGGCTACACCTTC. Residues: CASSQDENYGYTF.

The chain uses TRBV2 and TRBJ1-4; D gene uncertain. This CDR3 contains 12 residues. V shed 6 bases and J shed 4 bases, with 6 bases lying between them. CDR1 is SNHLY and CDR2 is FYNNEI in the germline V gene. CDR3 nucleotides: TGTGCCAGCAGACAGATTAATGAAAAACTGTTTTTT. Encoded protein: CASRQINEKLFF.

J is TRBJ1-5 and V is TRBV5-1, with TRBD1 as a possible D gene (5 bases). The CDR3 runs 13 residues. The V end lost 3 bases, the J end lost 5 bases, and 9 bases lay between the germline ends. Looked up from germline, CDR1 is SGHRS and CDR2 is YFSETQ. The CDR3 loop reads CASSWDGDQPQHF. Here the CDR3 DNA reads TGCGCCAGCAGCTGGGACGGTGATCAGCCCCAGCATTTT.

This clone was seen at least ten times. V and J are TRBV7-9 and TRBJ2-2, with TRBD2 matching 11 bases. Trimming cost V 5 bases and J 5 bases; bases outside gene matches: 7. Germline CDR1 is SEHNR and CDR2 is FQNEAQ (reference sequence). The CDR3 runs 16 residues. This CDR3 reads CASSNPASGGTGELFF. The CDR3 coding sequence is TGTGCCAGCAGCAACCCTGCTAGCGGGGGGACCGGGGAGCTGTTTTTT.

The chain recombines TRBV6-5 with TRBJ2-3, with TRBD2 as a possible D gene (6 bases). Deletions cut 5 bases from V and 8 bases from J, with 14 bases between. The CDR3 totals 13 residues. Germline V gives CDR1 MNHEY, CDR2 SVGAGI. CDR3 nucleotides: TGTGCCAGCAGTGCGCCGGGGGTTAGTACGCAGTATTTT. It codes for CASSAPGVSTQYF.

The V gene is TRBV20-1, the J gene TRBJ2-1; the D is unclear. V was trimmed by 3 bases and J by 7 bases, leaving 7 bases between them. The CDR3 sequence is 11 residues long. Germline V CDR1 and CDR2: DFQATT, SNEGSKA (reference sequence). The CDR3 coding sequence is TGCAGTGCTAGCGATTGGAATGAGCAGTTCTTC. Its protein is CSASDWNEQFF.

This chain's CDR3 is CASSDPGRGDTEAFF. The CDR3 bases are TGTGCCAGCAGTGATCCAGGGAGAGGGGACACTGAAGCTTTCTTT. The rearrangement uses TRBV25-1 and TRBJ1-1; a weak D match, TRBD1 (5 bases). There are 15 residues in the CDR3. Between the trimmed V and J ends, which lost 3 bases and 3 bases, there was a span of 14 bases. Germline V gives CDR1 MGHDK, CDR2 SYGVNS.

The chain carries TRBV27 and TRBJ2-7; 10 nucleotides agree with TRBD2. Trimming cost V 3 bases and J 1 base; bases outside gene matches: 12. Germline lookup yields CDR1 MNHEY and CDR2 SMNVEV (reference sequence). CDR3 length: 18 residues. Here the CDR3 reads CASSFRVGLAGESYEQYF. The CDR3, as DNA: TGTGCCAGCAGTTTTCGGGTGGGGCTAGCGGGAGAATCCTACGAGCAGTACTTC.

This rearrangement joins TRBV27 to TRBJ1-6; no definite D call. The CDR3 runs to 15 residues. Germline V gene data show CDR1 as MNHEY and CDR2 as SMNVEV (reference sequence). Trimming cost V 5 bases and J 0 bases, with 8 bases left between them. The DNA for the CDR3 is TGTGCCAGCAGTCCGGGAAACTCCTATAATTCACCCCTCCACTTT. This translates into CASSPGNSYNSPLHF.

The CDR3 protein is CSARISQTQYF. The CDR3 DNA reads TGCAGTGCTAGAATCTCCCAGACCCAGTACTTC. This chain uses TRBV20-1 with TRBJ2-5; no definite D call. Trimming removed 2 bases at V and 6 bases at J, with 7 bases between. The CDR3 loop spans 11 amino acids. The germline V gene encodes CDR1 DFQATT and CDR2 SNEGSKA (reference sequence).

This clone came up once. The chain couples TRBV28 to TRBJ1-1; D gene uncertain. V was shortened by 5 bases and J by 1 base, with 2 bases between the two germline ends. Per the germline V gene, CDR1 is MDHEN and CDR2 is SYDVKM. This CDR3 is 11 amino acids long. In nucleotides, the CDR3 is TGTGCCAGCAGTGAGAACACTGAAGCTTTCTTT. Its protein product is CASSENTEAFF. Looking up the rest from reference TRBV28 and TRBJ1-1 gives the full variable domain: DVKVTQSSRYLVKRTGEKVFLECVQDMDHENMFWYRQDPGLGLRLIYFSYDVKMKEKGDIPEGYSVSREKKERFSLILESASTNQTSMYLCASSENTEAFFGQGTRLTVV.

In its sample, this clone was seen a few times. CDR3 DNA: TGTGCCAGCAGTTTAACAGGGGGCTATGGCTACACCTTC. Amino acid sequence: CASSLTGGYGYTF. This chain uses TRBV28 with TRBJ1-2; TRBD1 matches at 8 bases. CDR3 length: 13 amino acids. The germline gives CDR1 MDHEN, CDR2 SYDVKM. J gave up 4 bases and V 2 bases, and 0 bases lay outside the gene matches.

The V gene is TRBV13, the J gene TRBJ2-7; TRBD2 is a possible D gene (5 bases). CDR1 and CDR2 from the germline V gene are PRHDT and FYEKMQ (reference sequence). V lost 5 bases and J 3 bases, leaving 11 bases between the germline ends. The CDR3 is 13 amino acids. The CDR3 protein is CASSNGRDYEQYF. The DNA of the CDR3 is TGTGCCAGCAGCAACGGACGGGACTACGAGCAGTACTTC.

The CDR3 DNA is TGTGCCAGCAGCTTTCTCCCGGTGGGGGGGTATGGCTACACCTTC. Its translation: CASSFLPVGGYGYTF. The V and J genes are TRBV7-2 and TRBJ1-2, with D perhaps matching TRBD1 (5 bases). With 3 bases removed from V and 5 bases from J, the gap between germline ends came to 16 bases. The CDR3 has 15 amino acids. Germline CDR1 SGHTA, CDR2 FQGNSA.

The chain joins TRBV13 to TRBJ1-5, with a possible D match to TRBD1 (5 bases). The germline CDR1 and CDR2 sequences are PRHDT and FYEKMQ (reference sequence). V was clipped by 2 bases and J by 3 bases, with 11 bases between them. The CDR3 covers 15 residues. CDR3 protein: CASSLRGVVNQPQHF. CDR3 nucleotides: TGTGCCAGCAGCTTAAGAGGGGTGGTCAATCAGCCCCAGCATTTT.

This rearrangement joins TRBV25-1 to TRBJ1-1; TRBD1 aligns across 7 bases. CDR3 length: 15 amino acids. V lost 8 bases to trimming and J lost 4 bases; unmatched junction nucleotides: 13. CDR1 and CDR2 from the germline V gene are MGHDK and SYGVNS. CDR3 sequence reads: CASGYSTGVGTEAFF. CDR3 DNA: TGTGCCAGCGGATACTCCACAGGGGTCGGCACTGAAGCTTTCTTT.

In its sample, this clone was seen a few times. This rearrangement joins TRBV13 to TRBJ1-2, with TRBD1 matching over 7 bases. The CDR3 has 13 residues. The ends lost 5 bases at V and 4 bases at J; junction bases unmatched: 4. Germline V lookup: CDR1 PRHDT, CDR2 FYEKMQ (reference sequence). The CDR3 sequence: CASSVSGGYGYTF. The CDR3 DNA follows: TGTGCCAGCAGCGTTTCAGGGGGCTATGGCTACACCTTC. Complete variable domain (other parts from reference TRBV13 and TRBJ1-2): AAGVIQSPRHLIKEKRETATLKCYPIPRHDTVYWYQQGPGQDPQFLISFYEKMQSDKGSIPDRFSAQQFSDYHSELNMSSLELGDSALYFCASSVSGGYGYTFGSGTRLTVV.

This clone was picked up many times. In nucleotides, the CDR3 is TGCGCCAGCAGCCAAGCCCTGAGGGGGCAGAGGTACACTGAAGCTTTCTTT. It encodes CASSQALRGQRYTEAFF. This chain joins TRBV4-1 and TRBJ1-1, with 7 positions matching TRBD1. J was trimmed by 3 bases and V by 1 base; bases with no gene match: 11. Looked up from germline, CDR1 is MGHRA and CDR2 is YSYEKL. This CDR3 spans 17 amino acids.

The chain is built from TRBV5-4 and TRBJ1-1, with D perhaps matching TRBD1 (5 bases). With 4 bases removed from V and 6 bases from J, the gap between germline ends came to 13 bases. Germline assignment: CDR1 SGHNT and CDR2 YYREEE (reference sequence). CDR3 length: 13 residues. The CDR3 loop reads CASSRDLPPEAFF. The CDR3 nucleotides read TGTGCCAGCAGCAGGGACCTACCACCTGAAGCTTTCTTT.

V is TRBV7-9 and J is TRBJ1-6; D remains unclear. This CDR3 has 17 amino acids. V was shortened by 0 bases and J by 3 bases, with 12 bases between the two germline ends. Per germline, CDR1 SEHNR and CDR2 FQNEAQ (reference sequence). CDR3 DNA sequence: TGTGCCAGCAGCTTAGCCACCTCGGGGAGCTATAATTCACCCCTCCACTTT. Protein: CASSLATSGSYNSPLHF. The whole variable domain, filled in from reference TRBV7-9 and TRBJ1-6, reads DTGVSQNPRHKITKRGQNVTFRCDPISEHNRLYWYRQTLGQGPEFLTYFQNEAQLEKSRLLSDRFSAERPKGSFSTLEIQRTEQGDSAMYLCASSLATSGSYNSPLHFGNGTRLTVT.

The DNA of the CDR3 is TGCGCCAGCACCACACTGACTAGCGGAAACACCGGGGAGCTGTTTTTT. Translating gives CASTTLTSGNTGELFF. This rearrangement joins TRBV5-1 to TRBJ2-2, with 9 bases that match TRBD2. Germline V lookup: CDR1 SGHRS, CDR2 YFSETQ. With 6 bases clipped from V and 2 bases from J, the junction kept 8 bases outside the gene matches. CDR3 size: 16 residues.

The chain is built from TRBV5-6 and TRBJ2-2; 7 bases map to TRBD2. CDR1 and CDR2 (germline): SGHDT, YYEEEE. The CDR3 is 18 residues long. The J segment lost 3 bases and the V segment lost 2 bases, leaving 13 bases of the junction unmatched. CDR3: CASSLYPVGREYTGELFF. CDR3 bases: TGTGCCAGCAGCTTATATCCGGTAGGGCGGGAGTACACCGGGGAGCTGTTTTTT.

The rearrangement uses TRBV6-5 and TRBJ1-6; D not certain. Germline V gene lookup returns CDR1 MNHEY and CDR2 SVGAGI. CDR3 size: 16 residues. Trimming took 2 bases from V and 6 from J, leaving 14 bases between them. CDR3 amino acids: CASSYEGRRANSPLHF. The CDR3 DNA reads as TGTGCCAGCAGTTACGAGGGAAGGCGGGCTAATTCACCCCTCCACTTT.

In its sample, this clone was seen a few times. This rearrangement joins TRBV28 to TRBJ2-5; 8 bases are a match to TRBD2. The V gene end was trimmed by 3 bases and the J gene end by 5 bases; junction bases not matched to a gene: 8. Germline V gene lookup returns CDR1 MDHEN and CDR2 SYDVKM. This CDR3 region has 15 residues. CDR3 DNA sequence: TGTGCCAGCAGTTTTGGGTACGGGGGGGTCGAGACCCAGTACTTC. Its protein is CASSFGYGGVETQYF.

The chain employs TRBV7-3 and TRBJ2-1; 7 bases are a match to TRBD2. This CDR3 comprises 16 residues. Germline CDR1 reads SGHTA; CDR2 reads FQGTGA. V lost 5 bases, J lost 4 bases, and 11 bases stayed unmatched. CDR3 nucleotides: TGTGCCAGCAGCCAATTAGCGGGCACAGTATACAATGAGCAGTTCTTC. Protein: CASSQLAGTVYNEQFF. The variable domain in full, completed from reference TRBV7-3 and TRBJ2-1, reads GAGVSQTPSNKVTEKGKYVELRCDPISGHTALYWYRQSLGQGPEFLIYFQGTGAADDSGLPNDRFFAVRPEGSVSTLKIQRTERGDSAVYLCASSQLAGTVYNEQFFGPGTRLTVL.